These 7 T cell receptor beta chains were all obtained from the same sample, sequenced in a study of cytomegalovirus exposure and HLA in healthy donors. 60 Vbeta and 13 Jbeta primers were used in PCR. The data were produced by immunoSEQ multiplex PCR, yet TCRdb's version contains in-frame clones alone and is incomplete. The sample shows roughly 99,000 clones, about 74% of them seen only once. The sample comprised PBMCs. The source is a male donor in good health and CMV-seronegative.

This clone was seen just once. The chain employs TRBV10-3 and TRBJ1-2; TRBD1 aligns across 7 bases. J lost 5 bases, V lost 6 bases, and 12 bases had no gene match. The CDR3 loop spans 15 amino acids. Germline V gene data show CDR1 as ENHRY and CDR2 as SYGVKD. The CDR3 protein is CAIRGDSSMGYGYTF. The CDR3 DNA is TGTGCCATCAGGGGGGACAGTTCGATGGGTTATGGCTACACCTTC.

V gene TRBV5-4 combines with J gene TRBJ2-2; 12 bases align to TRBD2. V gave up 5 bases and J gave up 2 bases; unmatched junction bases: 16. The CDR3 covers 20 residues. Germline CDR1 SGHNT, CDR2 YYREEE (reference sequence). CDR3 protein: CASSPTSSGRGRSNTGELFF. Here the CDR3 DNA reads TGTGCCAGCAGTCCTACCTCTAGCGGGAGGGGCAGATCCAACACCGGGGAGCTGTTTTTT.

The chain recombines TRBV11-2 with TRBJ2-3, with D possibly being TRBD1 (5 bases). Trimming removed 5 bases at V and 4 bases at J, with 13 bases between. Looked up from germline, CDR1 is SGHAT and CDR2 is FQNNGV. This CDR3 has 14 amino acids. DNA for the CDR3: TGTGCCAGCAGCCCGGTAGGGGTATCAGATACGCAGTATTTT. This encodes CASSPVGVSDTQYF.

The rearrangement joins TRBV19 to TRBJ2-3; 7 nucleotides align to TRBD2. Per germline, CDR1 LNHDA and CDR2 SQIVND (reference sequence). CDR3 length: 17 residues. After removal of 6 bases from V and 6 bases from J, the junction contained 18 bases not matched to a gene. The CDR3 is CASSLKGDYRSRDTQYF. Here the CDR3 DNA reads TGTGCCAGTAGCTTGAAAGGGGACTACCGGTCGAGGGATACGCAGTATTTT. Full variable domain (remainder filled in from reference TRBV19 and TRBJ2-3): DGGITQSPKYLFRKEGQNVTLSCEQNLNHDAMYWYRQDPGQGLRLIYYSQIVNDFQKGDIAEGYSVSREKKESFPLTVTSAQKNPTAFYLCASSLKGDYRSRDTQYFGPGTRLTVL.

The chain links TRBV30 to TRBJ2-5; TRBD2 matches 10 bases. Germline CDR1 is GTSNPN and CDR2 is SVGIG (reference sequence). The CDR3 is made up of 14 amino acids. The trim removed 6 bases at V and 4 bases at J, leaving 8 bases unmatched. The DNA of the CDR3 is TGTGCCTGCTACAAACTAGCGGGGAGAGAGACCCAGTACTTC. It is translated as CACYKLAGRETQYF.

This clone was found once. The gene calls are TRBV6-5 and TRBJ2-1; D might be TRBD1 (7 bases). The germline V gene has CDR1 MNHEY and CDR2 SVGAGI. The CDR3 covers 11 residues. The ends were cut back, 8 bases at V and 12 bases at J, with 14 bases in the middle. CDR3 region: CASAQGGGQFF. CDR3 coding DNA: TGTGCCAGCGCCCAGGGGGGTGGGCAGTTCTTC.

CDR3 region: CASGLATQLGQDFPGELFF. In DNA form, the CDR3 reads TGTGCTAGTGGTTTGGCTACTCAATTGGGACAGGATTTCCCCGGGGAGCTGTTTTTT. V usage is TRBV12-5 and J usage is TRBJ2-2; 8 bases match TRBD1. Germline V gene sequence: CDR1 LGHNT, CDR2 FRNRAP. V shed 1 base, J shed 6 bases, and the junction held 16 bases outside the gene matches. This CDR3 spans 19 amino acids.